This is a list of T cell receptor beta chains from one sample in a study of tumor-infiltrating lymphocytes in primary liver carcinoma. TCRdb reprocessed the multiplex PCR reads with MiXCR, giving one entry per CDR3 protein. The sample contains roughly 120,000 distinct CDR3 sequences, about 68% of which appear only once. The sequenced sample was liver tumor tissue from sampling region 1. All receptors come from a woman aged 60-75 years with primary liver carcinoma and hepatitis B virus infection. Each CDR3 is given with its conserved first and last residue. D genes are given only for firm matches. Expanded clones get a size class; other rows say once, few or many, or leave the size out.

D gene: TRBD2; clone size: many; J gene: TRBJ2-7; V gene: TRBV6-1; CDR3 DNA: TGTGCCAGTAGCATTCGGAGGACTAGCATTGGGGACGAGCAGTACTTC; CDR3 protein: CASSIRRTSIGDEQYF
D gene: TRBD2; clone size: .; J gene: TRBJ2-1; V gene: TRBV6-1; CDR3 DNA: TGTGGCAGCAGTGACCCTAGCGGGACCTCCTACATTGAGCAGTTCTTC; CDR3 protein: CGSSDPSGTSYIEQFF
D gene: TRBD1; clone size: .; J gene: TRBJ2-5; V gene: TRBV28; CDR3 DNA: TGTGCCAGCAGTTCGGTCCTGGACAGGGTTCGCGAGACCCAGTACTTC; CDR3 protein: CASSSVLDRVRETQYF
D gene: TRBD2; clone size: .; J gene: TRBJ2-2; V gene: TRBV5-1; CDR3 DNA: TGCGCTAGCGAGACGACTAGCGGGACTAACGGGGAGCTGTTTTTT; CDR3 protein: CASETTSGTNGELFF
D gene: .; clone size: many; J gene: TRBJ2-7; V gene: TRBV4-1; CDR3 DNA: TGCGCCAGCAGCCAAGATAAGTATTTGGGGGCAGGGAACGAGCAGTACTTC; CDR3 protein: CASSQDKYLGAGNEQYF
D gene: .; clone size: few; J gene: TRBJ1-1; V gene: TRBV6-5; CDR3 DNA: TGTGCCAGCAGCTCCACCCGGGACGGGGTGTCAGGGGCTTTCTTT; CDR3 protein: CASSSTRDGVSGAFF
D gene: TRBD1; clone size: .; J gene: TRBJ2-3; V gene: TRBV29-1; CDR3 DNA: TGCAGCGTTGTGACAGGGTATAAAGCAGATACGCAGTATTTT; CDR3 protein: CSVVTGYKADTQYF
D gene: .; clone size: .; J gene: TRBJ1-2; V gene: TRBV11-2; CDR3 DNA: TGTTCCAGCAGCGTGTATCGGACCCCTGACTATAGCTACACCTTC; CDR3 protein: CSSSVYRTPDYSYTF
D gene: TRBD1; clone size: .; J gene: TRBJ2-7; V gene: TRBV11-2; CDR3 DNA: TGTGCCAGCAACGGGCCGTACAGGGGGGACTACGAGCAGTACTTC; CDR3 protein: CASNGPYRGDYEQYF
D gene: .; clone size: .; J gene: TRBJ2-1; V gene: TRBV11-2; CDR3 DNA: TGTACCAGCAGCTCGGGACCAGGGCCCTACAAAGAGCAGTTCTTC; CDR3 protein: CTSSSGPGPYKEQFF
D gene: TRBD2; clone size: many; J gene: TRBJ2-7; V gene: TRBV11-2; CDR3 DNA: TGTGCCAGCAGCTTGGGGGGACTAGCGGTTCAGTACTTC; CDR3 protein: CASSLGGLAVQYF
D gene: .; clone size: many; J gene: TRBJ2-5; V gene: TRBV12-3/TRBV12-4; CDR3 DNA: TGTGCCAGCAGGGGGGGGAGGGGGCTCGGAGAGACCCAGTACTTC; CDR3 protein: CASRGGRGLGETQYF
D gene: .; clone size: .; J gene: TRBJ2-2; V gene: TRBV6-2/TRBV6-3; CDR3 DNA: TGTGCCAGCAGTTACTCCCCCTTTGCGGGATCAAACATCGGGGAGCTGTTTTTT; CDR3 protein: CASSYSPFAGSNIGELFF
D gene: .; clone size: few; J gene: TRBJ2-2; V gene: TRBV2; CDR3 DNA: TGTGCCAACTTGAACAGGGAGGGAGTCGGGGAGCTGTTTTTT; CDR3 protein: CANLNREGVGELFF
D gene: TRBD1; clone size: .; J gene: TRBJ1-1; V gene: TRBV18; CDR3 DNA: TGTGCCAGCTCACCTTTACAGGGGACCCGCGGGACTGAAGCTTTCTTT; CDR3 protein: CASSPLQGTRGTEAFF
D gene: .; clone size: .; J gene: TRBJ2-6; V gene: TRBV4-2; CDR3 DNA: TGTGCCAGCAGCTCCCTGGGGGCAGCGGTTTCCTCTGGGGCCAACGTCCTGTCTTTC; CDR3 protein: CASSSLGAAVSSGANVLSF
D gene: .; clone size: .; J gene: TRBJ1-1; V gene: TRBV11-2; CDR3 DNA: TGTGCCAGCTGCTTAGGGCCAGGGGACGTTGAAGCTTTCTTT; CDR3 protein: CASCLGPGDVEAFF
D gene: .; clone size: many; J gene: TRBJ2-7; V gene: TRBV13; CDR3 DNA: TGTGCCAGCAGCTTAGGCCTGGGCTACGAGCAGTACTTC; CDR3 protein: CASSLGLGYEQYF
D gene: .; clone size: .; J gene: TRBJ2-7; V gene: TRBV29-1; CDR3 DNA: TGCGGCGCCGGTAACCCCGGAACAGGGGAGCAGTACTTC; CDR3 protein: CGAGNPGTGEQYF
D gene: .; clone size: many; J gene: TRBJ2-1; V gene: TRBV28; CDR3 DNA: TGTGCCAGCAAGGGACCCTACAATGAGCAGTTCTTC; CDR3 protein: CASKGPYNEQFF
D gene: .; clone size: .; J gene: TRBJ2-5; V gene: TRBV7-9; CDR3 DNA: TGTGCCAGCAGCTTATCCCCGGAGGAGACCCAGTACTTC; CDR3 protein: CASSLSPEETQYF
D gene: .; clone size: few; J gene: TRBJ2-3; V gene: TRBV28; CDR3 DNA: TGTGCCAGCAGTTTTGTTGGGGGCAGGGATACGCAGTATTTT; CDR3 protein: CASSFVGGRDTQYF
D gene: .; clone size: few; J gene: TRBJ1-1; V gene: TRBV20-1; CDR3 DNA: TGCAGTGCTAGATCCCTGTCCGGGGGGCTAGACACTGAAGCTTTCTTT; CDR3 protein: CSARSLSGGLDTEAFF
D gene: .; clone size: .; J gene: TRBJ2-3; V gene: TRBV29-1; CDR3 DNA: TGCAGCGTTGATGATTTCCGGCCCCCGGGCACAGATACGCAGTATTTT; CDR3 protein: CSVDDFRPPGTDTQYF
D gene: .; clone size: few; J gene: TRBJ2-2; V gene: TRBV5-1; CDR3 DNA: TGCGCCAGCAGCCCCTGGGGAACGCTGAACACCGGGGAGCTGTTTTTT; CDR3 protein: CASSPWGTLNTGELFF
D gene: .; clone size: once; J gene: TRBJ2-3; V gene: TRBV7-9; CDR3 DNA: TGTGCCAGCAGTCAAAGATCAAATACGCAGTATTTT; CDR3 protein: CASSQRSNTQYF
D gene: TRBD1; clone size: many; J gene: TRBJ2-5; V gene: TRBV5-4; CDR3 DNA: TGTGCCAGCAGCCAATCGACAGGGGACGAGACCCAGTACTTC; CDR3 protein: CASSQSTGDETQYF